A selection of T cell receptor beta chains follows, all from one sample in a study of CD8+ T cells in alopecia areata. Some clones are missing from TCRdb's copy, which holds only in-frame ones; the method was immunoSEQ multiplex PCR. In the table there are 95,000 to 100,000 clones, about 61% of which are singletons. Here the sequenced sample was CD8+ T cells sorted from blood, taken between weeks 55 and 65, from a patient treated with tofacitinib. The receptors stem from a human donor with alopecia areata. Both conserved end residues are trimmed from each CDR3.

V gene,CDR3 protein
TRBV27,ASSLSSGTQYEQY
TRBV18,ASSPPTGNTEAF
TRBV7-9,ASSRDRRYGYT
TRBV9,ASSPRLVRTSTDTQY
TRBV7-9,ASSSDTPGNTIY
TRBV4-1,ASSPSAGGNEQF
TRBV6-5,ASRSPRKGVVEQF
TRBV9,ASSINWDRGPGNTIY
TRBV29-1,SAGTPGNSGANVLT
TRBV6-5,ASTTASRGLTEAF
TRBV29-1,SVEVSGSEFYGYT
TRBV30,AWSRSRLAKNIQY
TRBV13,ASIQQLSNTEAF
TRBV4-1,ASSHDFSNQPQH
TRBV7-9,ASSKGKGDEQY
TRBV30,AWIVSYNEQF
TRBV5-1,ASSSRDRGTDTQY
TRBV4-1,ASRPTGSTGELF
TRBV11-2,ASSYKMNTEAF
TRBV27,ASTTVGDTQY
TRBV27,ASSLRQGRETQY
TRBV7-8,ASSARLAGGHDEQF
TRBV2,ASNGEEAF
TRBV5-1,ASSAGQGMYEQY
TRBV7-6,ASSLVQSGGRTDTQY
TRBV7-9,ASHVTGYGYT
TRBV7-9,ASSFYRDRDEQF
TRBV4-1,ASSQDGRMNEKLF
TRBV29-1,SDNSQFLGGYT